Each of the 9 T cell receptor beta chains below was sequenced from the same sample in a study of blood T cell repertoires in COVID-19. Libraries were prepared by immunoSEQ multiplex PCR; TCRdb keeps only in-frame clonotypes and omits some of them. This table has over 130,000 clones, over 60% appearing once. Material for sequencing was PBMCs or T cells enriched from blood (not recorded which). These receptors were collected from a woman aged 45-65 years who had recovered from COVID-19.

The V call is TRBV7-9, the J call TRBJ1-2, with 7 bases lining up with TRBD1. The CDR3 is made up of 15 amino acids. V shed 0 bases and J 2 bases; nucleotides not matched to a gene: 3. Germline CDR1 SEHNR, CDR2 FQNEAQ (reference sequence). The chain's CDR3 is CASSLAGTANYGYTF. DNA of the CDR3: TGTGCCAGCAGCTTAGCCGGGACAGCAAACTATGGCTACACCTTC.

The genes are TRBV19 and TRBJ2-1; 9 bases match TRBD2. CDR1 is LNHDA and CDR2 is SQIVND in the germline V gene (reference sequence). The V and J ends lost 4 bases and 3 bases, in that order; junction bases with no gene match: 10. CDR3 length equals 17 residues. The CDR3 nucleotides read TGTGCCAGTAGTACTAGTAGCGGGGGTTGGGTCTACAATGAGCAGTTCTTC. Its translation is CASSTSSGGWVYNEQFF.

The rearrangement links TRBV5-1 to TRBJ1-1, with D possibly TRBD1 on 5 matching bases. Germline-derived CDR1 and CDR2 are SGHRS and YFSETQ. CDR3 size: 14 residues. Trimming shortened V by 2 bases and J by 4 bases, and 12 bases separated the two germline ends. Here the CDR3 reads CASSFGTSGTEAFF. DNA for the CDR3: TGCGCCAGCAGCTTCGGGACTAGCGGCACTGAAGCTTTCTTT. The full variable domain, in which reference TRBV5-1 and TRBJ1-1 provide the parts outside the CDR3, is KAGVTQTPRYLIKTRGQQVTLSCSPISGHRSVSWYQQTPGQGLQFLFEYFSETQRNKGNFPGRFSGRQFSNSRSEMNVSTLELGDSALYLCASSFGTSGTEAFFGQGTRLTVV.

The rearrangement joins TRBV27 to TRBJ2-3; TRBD2 aligns across 8 bases. Germline-derived CDR1 and CDR2 are MNHEY and SMNVEV (reference sequence). Trimming took 3 bases from V and 14 from J; bases not matched to a gene: 19. The CDR3 runs to 16 residues. The CDR3 here is CASSFDLRLAPPRVYF. DNA for the CDR3: TGTGCCAGCAGTTTCGATCTACGACTAGCGCCTCCTCGGGTGTATTTT.

This rearrangement joins TRBV5-1 to TRBJ2-7, with D possibly being TRBD2 (6 bases). The V end was cut by 0 bases, the J end by 0 bases, with 13 bases between. Germline lookup yields CDR1 SGHRS and CDR2 YFSETQ. This CDR3 region has 16 residues. CDR3 protein: CASSLGGTASSYEQYF. CDR3 sequence (DNA): TGCGCCAGCAGCTTGGGCGGGACGGCGAGCTCCTACGAGCAGTACTTC. The full variable domain, with the rest looked up from reference TRBV5-1 and TRBJ2-7, is KAGVTQTPRYLIKTRGQQVTLSCSPISGHRSVSWYQQTPGQGLQFLFEYFSETQRNKGNFPGRFSGRQFSNSRSEMNVSTLELGDSALYLCASSLGGTASSYEQYFGPGTRLTVT.

This chain joins TRBV4-1 and TRBJ1-1; no definite D call. This CDR3 region has 13 residues. Deletions cut 5 bases from V and 3 bases from J, with 10 bases between. CDR1 and CDR2 (germline): MGHRA, YSYEKL. Here the CDR3 reads CASSRAGDTEAFF. In DNA, the CDR3 is TGCGCCAGCAGCAGAGCCGGTGACACTGAAGCTTTCTTT.

The chain joins TRBV6-4 to TRBJ2-1, with TRBD2 matching over 8 bases. Germline V CDR1 and CDR2: MRHNA, SNTAGT. The CDR3 spans 15 residues. Losses at the gene ends were 6 bases for V and 0 bases for J; bases not matched to a gene: 4. CDR3 sequence (DNA): TGTGCCAGCAGCATACTAGCGGACTCCTACAATGAGCAGTTCTTC. Amino acids: CASSILADSYNEQFF.

Points on this clone: The same CDR3 arises from other DNA sequences in this sample as well. V usage is TRBV9 and J usage is TRBJ2-3; 12 nucleotides line up with TRBD2. CDR1 is SGDLS, CDR2 YYNGEE, per germline. J was trimmed by 3 bases and V by 3 bases; bases with no gene match: 2. The CDR3 consists of 15 residues. In nucleotides, the CDR3 is TGTGCCAGCAGCGCCCTAGCGGGGGGGACAGATACGCAGTATTTT. This translates into CASSALAGGTDTQYF. The full variable domain, its missing parts supplied by reference TRBV9 and TRBJ2-3, is DSGVTQTPKHLITATGQRVTLRCSPRSGDLSVYWYQQSLDQGLQFLIQYYNGEERAKGNILERFSAQQFPDLHSELNLSSLELGDSALYFCASSALAGGTDTQYFGPGTRLTVL.

The rearrangement links TRBV7-9 to TRBJ2-5, with 8 bases identical to TRBD2. The ends lost 1 base at V and 0 bases at J; junction bases unmatched: 4. From germline, CDR1 is SEHNR and CDR2 FQNEAQ (reference sequence). The CDR3 length is 16 residues. CDR3 in amino acids: CASSLGTSGDQETQYF. In nucleotides, the CDR3 is TGTGCCAGCAGCTTAGGCACTAGCGGAGACCAAGAGACCCAGTACTTC.